The clone carrying this T cell receptor (beta chain) was found a few times. Its antigen is not identified. Trimming cost V 1 base and J 5 bases, with 17 bases left between them. Germline values: CDR1 SQVTM, CDR2 ANQGSEA. CDR3 size: 15 residues. Libraries of TCR beta came from quantitative 5'-RACE with molecular barcodes. TCRdb passed the 5' RACE reads through MiXCR, listing each CDR3 protein once. The repertoire has roughly 670,000 distinct CDR3 sequences, roughly 19% of them found once; the top ten carry around a fifth. This sample stems from a study of CD8 T cells in ankylosing spondylitis. Points from the study as a whole: About 8 highly homologous variants made up a TCR beta motif, and this motif appeared characteristic of ankylosing spondylitis blood. Existing reports had already noted some motif variants in reactive arthritis synovial fluid and blood. CD8+ cells made up the disease-linked clones, which were relatively rare in peripheral blood.

Sequenced sample: blood, either unsorted or a sorted T cell fraction (not recorded which). The chain joins TRBV29-1 to TRBJ1-1, with unresolved D. The receptor comes from a male donor with ankylosing spondylitis. CDR3 sequence reads: CSVEGEGSRGTEAFF. The CDR3 DNA follows: TGCAGCGTTGAAGGCGAGGGAAGTCGAGGAACTGAAGCTTTCTTT.